This T cell receptor (beta chain) was sequenced for a study of CD8+CD57+ T cells in acquired aplastic anemia. Germline CDR1 and CDR2: SGDLS and YYNGEE. Trimming removed 3 bases from V and 0 bases from J; junction bases left unmatched: 17. CDR3 length equals 20 residues. Genomic DNA provided the template from which TCR beta VDJ and CDR3 profiles were obtained. MiXCR was run by TCRdb on the reads, yielding one entry per CDR3 protein. The sample records around 400,000 distinct CDR3 sequences, around 68% being singletons. The V call is TRBV9, the J call TRBJ1-2, with 10 bases that match TRBD1. Sequencing was performed on sorted CD4+, CD8+, or CD8+CD57+ T cells (not recorded which) from PBMCs. The sequence was collected from a human donor in good health, serving as a control. CDR3 DNA: TGTGCCAGCAGCGCCGTCCCGGGACAGGGGTCGAACATATCTAACTATGGCTACACCTTC. Amino acids: CASSAVPGQGSNISNYGYTF.